This record concerns one T cell receptor beta chain sequence. This entry is derived from a study of blood T cell repertoires in COVID-19. Method: immunoSEQ multiplex PCR; TCRdb's copy keeps in-frame clones and lacks some. The table records under 200,000 clones, approximately 81% of them present only once. There are 17 residues in the CDR3. From germline, CDR1 is MDHEN and CDR2 SYDVKM. The trim removed 5 bases at V and 7 bases at J, leaving 12 bases unmatched. The receptor was derived from a woman of 80 years or more with acute or convalescent COVID-19. Sample: peripheral blood. The V call is TRBV28, the J call TRBJ1-4, with 11 positions matching TRBD1. In DNA, the CDR3 is TGTGCCAGCAGTAACTCACTTCCGGGACAGGGGGGTGAAAAACTGTTTTTT. Translation: CASSNSLPGQGGEKLFF. The full variable domain, with the rest looked up from reference TRBV28 and TRBJ1-4, is DVKVTQSSRYLVKRTGEKVFLECVQDMDHENMFWYRQDPGLGLRLIYFSYDVKMKEKGDIPEGYSVSREKKERFSLILESASTNQTSMYLCASSNSLPGQGGEKLFFGSGTQLSVL.